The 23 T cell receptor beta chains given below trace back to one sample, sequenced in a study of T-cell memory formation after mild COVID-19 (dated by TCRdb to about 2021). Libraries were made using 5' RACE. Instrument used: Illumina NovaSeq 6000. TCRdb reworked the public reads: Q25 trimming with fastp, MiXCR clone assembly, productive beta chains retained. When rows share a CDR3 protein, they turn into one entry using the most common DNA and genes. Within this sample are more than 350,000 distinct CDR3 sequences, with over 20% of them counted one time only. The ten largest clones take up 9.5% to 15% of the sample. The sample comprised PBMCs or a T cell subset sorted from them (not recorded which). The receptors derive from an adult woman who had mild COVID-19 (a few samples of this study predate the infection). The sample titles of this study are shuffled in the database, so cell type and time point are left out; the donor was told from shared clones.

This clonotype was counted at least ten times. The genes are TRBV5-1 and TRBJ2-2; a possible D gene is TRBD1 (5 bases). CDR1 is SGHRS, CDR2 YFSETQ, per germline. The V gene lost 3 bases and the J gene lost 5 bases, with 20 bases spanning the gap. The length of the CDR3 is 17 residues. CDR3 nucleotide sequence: TGCGCCAGCAGCTCTATTCCAGGGAATTTGAATACCGGGGAGCTGTTTTTT. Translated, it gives CASSSIPGNLNTGELFF.

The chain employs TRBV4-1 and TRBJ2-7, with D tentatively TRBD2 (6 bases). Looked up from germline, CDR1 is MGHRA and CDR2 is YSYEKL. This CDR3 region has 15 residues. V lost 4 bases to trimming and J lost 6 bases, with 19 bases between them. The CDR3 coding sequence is TGCGCCAGCAGCCCCGGTGGCACCAGAGCGGGCGAGCAGTACTTC. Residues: CASSPGGTRAGEQYF.

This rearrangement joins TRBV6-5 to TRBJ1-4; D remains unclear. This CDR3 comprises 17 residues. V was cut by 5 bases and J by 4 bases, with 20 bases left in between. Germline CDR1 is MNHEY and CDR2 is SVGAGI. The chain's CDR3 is CASSLGSGHALNEKLFF. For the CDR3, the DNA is TGTGCCAGCAGTCTCGGGTCCGGTCACGCGCTTAATGAAAAACTGTTTTTT.

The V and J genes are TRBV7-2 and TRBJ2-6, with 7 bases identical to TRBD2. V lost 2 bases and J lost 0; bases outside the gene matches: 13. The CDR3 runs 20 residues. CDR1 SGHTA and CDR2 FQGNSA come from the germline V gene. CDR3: CASSLSALALTSSGANVLTF. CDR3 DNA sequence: TGTGCCAGCAGCTTATCTGCACTAGCGCTCACGAGCTCTGGGGCCAACGTCCTGACTTTC.

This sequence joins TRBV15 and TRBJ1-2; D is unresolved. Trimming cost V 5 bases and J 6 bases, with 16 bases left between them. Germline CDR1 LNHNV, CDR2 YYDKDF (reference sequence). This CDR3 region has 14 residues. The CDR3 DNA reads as TGTGCCACCAGCGGAGGAAATTTCCGGCATGGCTACACCTTC. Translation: CATSGGNFRHGYTF.

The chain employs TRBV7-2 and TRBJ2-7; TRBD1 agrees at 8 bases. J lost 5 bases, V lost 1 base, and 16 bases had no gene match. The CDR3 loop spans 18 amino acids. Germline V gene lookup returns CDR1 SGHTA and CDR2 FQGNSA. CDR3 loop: CASSLGAGGAGLVNEQYF. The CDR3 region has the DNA TGTGCCAGCAGCTTAGGGGCAGGGGGCGCGGGGTTGGTGAACGAGCAGTACTTC.

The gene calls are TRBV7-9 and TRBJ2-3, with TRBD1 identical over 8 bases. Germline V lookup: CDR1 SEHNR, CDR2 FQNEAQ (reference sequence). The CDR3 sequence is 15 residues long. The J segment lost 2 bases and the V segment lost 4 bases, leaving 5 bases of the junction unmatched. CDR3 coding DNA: TGTGCCAGCAGCTCTAGGACAGGGAACACAGATACGCAGTATTTT. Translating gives CASSSRTGNTDTQYF.

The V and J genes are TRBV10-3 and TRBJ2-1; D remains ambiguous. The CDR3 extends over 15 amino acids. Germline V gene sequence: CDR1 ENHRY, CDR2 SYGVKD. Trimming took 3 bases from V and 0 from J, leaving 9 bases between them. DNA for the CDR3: TGTGCCATCAGTGATAAGGCCGGCTCCTACAATGAGCAGTTCTTC. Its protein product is CAISDKAGSYNEQFF.

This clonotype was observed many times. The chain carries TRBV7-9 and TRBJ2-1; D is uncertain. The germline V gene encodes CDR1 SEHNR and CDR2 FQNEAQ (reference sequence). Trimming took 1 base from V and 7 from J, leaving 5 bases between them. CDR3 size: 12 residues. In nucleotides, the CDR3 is TGTGCCAGCAGCTTAGTAGGGAATGAGCAGTTCTTC. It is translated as CASSLVGNEQFF.

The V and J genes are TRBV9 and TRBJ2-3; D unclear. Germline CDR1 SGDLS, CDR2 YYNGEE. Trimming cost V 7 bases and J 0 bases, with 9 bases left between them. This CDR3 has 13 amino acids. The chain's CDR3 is CASGEESTDTQYF. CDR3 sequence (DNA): TGTGCCAGCGGAGAGGAGAGCACAGATACGCAGTATTTT.

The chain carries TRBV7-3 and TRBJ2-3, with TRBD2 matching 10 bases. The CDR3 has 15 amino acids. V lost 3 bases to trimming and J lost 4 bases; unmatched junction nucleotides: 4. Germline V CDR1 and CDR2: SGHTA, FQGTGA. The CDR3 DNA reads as TGTGCCAGCAGCTTTCTAGCGGGGGCCGCAGATACGCAGTATTTT. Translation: CASSFLAGAADTQYF.

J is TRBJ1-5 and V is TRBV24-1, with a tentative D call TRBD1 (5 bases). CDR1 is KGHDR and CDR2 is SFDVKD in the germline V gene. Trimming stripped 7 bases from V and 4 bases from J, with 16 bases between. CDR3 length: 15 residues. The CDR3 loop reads CATSPTRQFNQPQHF. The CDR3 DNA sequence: TGTGCCACCAGCCCCACCCGACAGTTTAATCAGCCCCAGCATTTT.

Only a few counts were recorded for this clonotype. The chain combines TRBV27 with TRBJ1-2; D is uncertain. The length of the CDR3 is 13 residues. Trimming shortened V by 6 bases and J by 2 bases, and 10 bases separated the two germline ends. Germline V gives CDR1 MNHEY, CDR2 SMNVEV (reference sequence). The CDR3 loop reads CASSASGNYGYTF. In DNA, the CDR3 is TGTGCCAGCAGCGCAAGCGGGAACTATGGCTACACCTTC.

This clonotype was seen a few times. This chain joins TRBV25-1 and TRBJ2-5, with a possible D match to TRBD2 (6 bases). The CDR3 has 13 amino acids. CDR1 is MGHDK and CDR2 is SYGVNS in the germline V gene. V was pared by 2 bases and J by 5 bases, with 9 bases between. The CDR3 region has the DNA TGTGCCAGCAGTGAAGGAGGGAAGGAGACCCAGTACTTC. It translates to CASSEGGKETQYF.

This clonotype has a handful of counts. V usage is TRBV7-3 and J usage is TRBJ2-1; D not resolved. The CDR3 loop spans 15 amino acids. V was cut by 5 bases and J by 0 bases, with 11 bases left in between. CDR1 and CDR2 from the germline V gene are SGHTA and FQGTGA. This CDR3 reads CASSAAALSYNEQFF. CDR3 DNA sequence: TGTGCCAGCAGCGCCGCGGCCCTCTCCTACAATGAGCAGTTCTTC.

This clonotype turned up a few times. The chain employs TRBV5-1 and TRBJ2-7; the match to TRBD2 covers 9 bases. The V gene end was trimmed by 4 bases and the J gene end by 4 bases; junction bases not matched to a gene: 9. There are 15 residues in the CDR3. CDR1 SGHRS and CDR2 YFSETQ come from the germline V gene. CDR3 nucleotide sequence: TGCGCCAGCAGCCCCGAACTAGCGGGTGGGTACGAGCAGTACTTC. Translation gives CASSPELAGGYEQYF. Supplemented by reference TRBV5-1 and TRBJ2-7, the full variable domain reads KAGVTQTPRYLIKTRGQQVTLSCSPISGHRSVSWYQQTPGQGLQFLFEYFSETQRNKGNFPGRFSGRQFSNSRSEMNVSTLELGDSALYLCASSPELAGGYEQYFGPGTRLTVT.

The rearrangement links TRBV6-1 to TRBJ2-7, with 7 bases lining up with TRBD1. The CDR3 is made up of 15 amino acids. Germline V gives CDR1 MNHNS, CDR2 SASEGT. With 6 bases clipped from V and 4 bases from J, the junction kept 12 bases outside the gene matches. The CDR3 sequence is CASRGDPGQLYEQYF. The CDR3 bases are TGTGCCAGCAGGGGAGACCCGGGACAGCTTTACGAGCAGTACTTC.

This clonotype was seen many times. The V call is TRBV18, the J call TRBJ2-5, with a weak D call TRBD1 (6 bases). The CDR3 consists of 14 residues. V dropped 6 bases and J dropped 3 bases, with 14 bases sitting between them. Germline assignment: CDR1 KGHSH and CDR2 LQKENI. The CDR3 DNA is TGTGCCAGCTCCCCCGGGACACCGAAAGAGACCCAGTACTTC. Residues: CASSPGTPKETQYF.

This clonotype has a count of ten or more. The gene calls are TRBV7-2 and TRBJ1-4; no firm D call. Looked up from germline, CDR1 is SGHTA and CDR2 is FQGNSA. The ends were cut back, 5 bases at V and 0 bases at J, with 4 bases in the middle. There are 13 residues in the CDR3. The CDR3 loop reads CASSPATNEKLFF. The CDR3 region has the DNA TGTGCCAGCAGCCCGGCAACTAATGAAAAACTGTTTTTT. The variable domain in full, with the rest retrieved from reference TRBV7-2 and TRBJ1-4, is GAGVSQSPSNKVTEKGKDVELRCDPISGHTALYWYRQSLGQGLEFLIYFQGNSAPDKSGLPSDRFSAERTGGSVSTLTIQRTQQEDSAVYLCASSPATNEKLFFGSGTQLSVL.

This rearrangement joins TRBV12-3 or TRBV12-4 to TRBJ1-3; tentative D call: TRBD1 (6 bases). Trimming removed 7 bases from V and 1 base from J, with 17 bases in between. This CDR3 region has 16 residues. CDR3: CASTEDRLISGNTIYF. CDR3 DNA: TGTGCCAGCACCGAAGACAGGTTGATATCTGGAAACACCATATATTTT.

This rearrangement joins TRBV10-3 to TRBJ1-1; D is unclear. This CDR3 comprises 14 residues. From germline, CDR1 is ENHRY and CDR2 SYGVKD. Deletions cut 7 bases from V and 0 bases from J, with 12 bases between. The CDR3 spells CAIKEQLMNTEAFF. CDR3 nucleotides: TGTGCCATCAAAGAACAGCTCATGAACACTGAAGCTTTCTTT.

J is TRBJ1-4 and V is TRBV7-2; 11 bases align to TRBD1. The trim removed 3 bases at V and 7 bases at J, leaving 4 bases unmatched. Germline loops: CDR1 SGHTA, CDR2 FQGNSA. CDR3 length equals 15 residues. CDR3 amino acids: CASSFRTGGREKLFF. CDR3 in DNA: TGTGCCAGCAGCTTCCGGACAGGGGGCCGTGAAAAACTGTTTTTT.

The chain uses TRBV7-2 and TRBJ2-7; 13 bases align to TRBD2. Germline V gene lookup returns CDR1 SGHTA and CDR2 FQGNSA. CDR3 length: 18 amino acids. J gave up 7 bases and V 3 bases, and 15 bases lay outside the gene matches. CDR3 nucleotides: TGTGCCAGCAGCTTTTGGACTAGCGGGAGAGGGGGGGTTAGGGAGCAGTACTTC. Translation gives CASSFWTSGRGGVREQYF.